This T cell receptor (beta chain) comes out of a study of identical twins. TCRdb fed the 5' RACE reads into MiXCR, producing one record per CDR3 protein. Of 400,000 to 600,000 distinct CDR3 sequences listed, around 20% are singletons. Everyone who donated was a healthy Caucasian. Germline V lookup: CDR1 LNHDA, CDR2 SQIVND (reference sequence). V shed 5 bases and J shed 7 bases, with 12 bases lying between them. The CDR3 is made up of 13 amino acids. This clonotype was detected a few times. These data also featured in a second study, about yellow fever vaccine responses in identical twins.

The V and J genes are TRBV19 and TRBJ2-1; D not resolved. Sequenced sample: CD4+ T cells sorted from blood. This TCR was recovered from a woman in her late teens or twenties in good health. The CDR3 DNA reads TGTGCCAGTAGTTTTTCTAGTTGGAATGAGCAGTTCTTC. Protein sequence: CASSFSSWNEQFF.